These T cell receptor beta chains were read from a single sample in a study of cytomegalovirus exposure and HLA in healthy donors. The table came from immunoSEQ multiplex PCR; TCRdb's copy has only in-frame clones and leaves some out. The table lists around 150,000 clones, approximately 80% of them singletons, with over 2.5% in the top ten. Source material: PBMCs. Receptors were obtained from a man aged 35-49 years in good health and CMV-seronegative. CDR3s include the opening cysteine and the closing phenylalanine or tryptophan. Each record gives: V gene, clone size, J gene, D gene, CDR3 protein, CDR3 DNA. D genes are given only for firm matches. Clone size is given for some rows only: seen once, a few or many times, or a class if the clone is expanded.

v_call: TRBV19
clone_size: .
j_call: TRBJ2-1
d_call: TRBD2
cdr3_aa: CASSSGTSGYNEQFF
cdr3_nt: TGTGCCAGTAGCTCCGGGACTAGCGGATACAATGAGCAGTTCTTC

v_call: TRBV5-1
clone_size: .
j_call: TRBJ1-2
d_call: TRBD1
cdr3_aa: CASSARDSRYTF
cdr3_nt: TGCGCCAGCAGCGCCCGGGACAGCCGCTACACCTTC

v_call: TRBV28
clone_size: few
j_call: TRBJ1-1
d_call: .
cdr3_aa: CASSLAGYGTEAFF
cdr3_nt: TGTGCCAGCAGTTTGGCGGGGTATGGCACTGAAGCTTTCTTT

v_call: TRBV19
clone_size: .
j_call: TRBJ2-1
d_call: TRBD1
cdr3_aa: CASAWGQRQNEQFF
cdr3_nt: TGTGCCTCGGCGTGGGGACAGAGGCAGAATGAGCAGTTCTTC

v_call: TRBV20-1
clone_size: .
j_call: TRBJ1-4
d_call: .
cdr3_aa: CSAAEDEKLFF
cdr3_nt: TGCAGTGCCGCGGAGGATGAAAAACTGTTTTTT

v_call: TRBV18
clone_size: .
j_call: TRBJ1-1
d_call: .
cdr3_aa: CASSLQQNEAFF
cdr3_nt: TGTGCCAGCTCACTACAACAGAATGAAGCTTTCTTT

v_call: TRBV4-3
clone_size: .
j_call: TRBJ1-4
d_call: .
cdr3_aa: CASSQDLGEMPKLFF
cdr3_nt: TGCGCCAGCAGCCAAGACCTAGGAGAAATGCCAAAACTGTTTTTT

v_call: TRBV4-1
clone_size: .
j_call: TRBJ1-1
d_call: .
cdr3_aa: CASSQPPGQQNTEAFF
cdr3_nt: TGCGCCAGCAGCCAACCCCCGGGTCAGCAGAACACTGAAGCTTTCTTT

v_call: TRBV14
clone_size: .
j_call: TRBJ2-5
d_call: TRBD1
cdr3_aa: CASSQGTGWGLETQYF
cdr3_nt: TGTGCCAGCAGCCAGGGGACAGGGTGGGGTCTGGAGACCCAGTACTTC

v_call: TRBV7-3
clone_size: .
j_call: TRBJ2-2
d_call: .
cdr3_aa: CASSFLPLETDTGELFF
cdr3_nt: TGTGCCAGCAGCTTCCTCCCCCTAGAGACAGATACCGGGGAGCTGTTTTTT

v_call: TRBV6-1
clone_size: few
j_call: TRBJ1-1
d_call: .
cdr3_aa: CASWGGNTEAFF
cdr3_nt: TGTGCCAGCTGGGGGGGGAACACTGAAGCTTTCTTT

v_call: TRBV5-5
clone_size: few
j_call: TRBJ1-1
d_call: TRBD1
cdr3_aa: CASSPRGQGRVEAFF
cdr3_nt: TGTGCCAGCAGCCCCCGCGGACAGGGGAGGGTCGAAGCTTTCTTT

v_call: TRBV7-8
clone_size: .
j_call: TRBJ2-3
d_call: .
cdr3_aa: CASSLRGTVGTDTQYF
cdr3_nt: TGTGCCAGCAGCTTGAGGGGGACGGTTGGCACAGATACGCAGTATTTT

v_call: TRBV2
clone_size: .
j_call: TRBJ1-4
d_call: .
cdr3_aa: CASSGVSRASNEKLFF
cdr3_nt: TGTGCCAGCAGTGGGGTTTCGAGGGCGTCTAATGAAAAACTGTTTTTT

v_call: TRBV4-3
clone_size: .
j_call: TRBJ1-2
d_call: .
cdr3_aa: CASSQEPTGNDGYTF
cdr3_nt: TGCGCCAGCAGCCAAGAGCCGACGGGGAATGATGGCTACACCTTC

v_call: TRBV4-3
clone_size: .
j_call: TRBJ2-7
d_call: .
cdr3_aa: CASSQDRGAEKTYF
cdr3_nt: TGCGCCAGCAGCCAAGATCGTGGGGCAGAGAAGACGTACTTC

v_call: TRBV14
clone_size: .
j_call: TRBJ2-7
d_call: .
cdr3_aa: CASSGQTPSEQYF
cdr3_nt: TGTGCCAGCAGCGGTCAAACCCCCAGCGAGCAGTACTTC

v_call: TRBV11-2
clone_size: .
j_call: TRBJ1-1
d_call: .
cdr3_aa: CASSLPLARNTEAFF
cdr3_nt: TGTGCCAGCAGCTTGCCTTTGGCCAGGAACACTGAAGCTTTCTTT

v_call: TRBV6-4
clone_size: .
j_call: TRBJ2-3
d_call: .
cdr3_aa: CATASGSTDTQYF
cdr3_nt: TGTGCCACGGCCTCGGGGAGCACAGATACGCAGTATTTT

v_call: TRBV27
clone_size: few
j_call: TRBJ1-2
d_call: TRBD1
cdr3_aa: CASSFNGQGKYGYTF
cdr3_nt: TGTGCCAGCAGTTTTAATGGACAGGGGAAGTATGGCTACACCTTC

v_call: TRBV10-3
clone_size: .
j_call: TRBJ1-1
d_call: TRBD1
cdr3_aa: CAISDRGRMNTEAFF
cdr3_nt: TGTGCCATCAGCGACAGGGGTAGGATGAACACTGAAGCTTTCTTT

v_call: TRBV7-3
clone_size: .
j_call: TRBJ1-1
d_call: .
cdr3_aa: CASSPWGGSTEAFF
cdr3_nt: TGTGCCAGCAGCCCCTGGGGGGGATCCACTGAAGCTTTCTTT

v_call: TRBV7-9
clone_size: .
j_call: TRBJ2-2
d_call: .
cdr3_aa: CASSLAQGTGELFF
cdr3_nt: TGTGCCAGCAGCTTAGCGCAGGGAACCGGGGAGCTGTTTTTT

v_call: TRBV19
clone_size: .
j_call: TRBJ1-3
d_call: .
cdr3_aa: CASRSSGNTIYF
cdr3_nt: TGTGCCAGTAGGAGCTCTGGAAACACCATATATTTT

v_call: TRBV30
clone_size: .
j_call: TRBJ1-4
d_call: .
cdr3_aa: CAWSITGGTNEKLFF
cdr3_nt: TGTGCCTGGAGCATCACGGGGGGGACTAATGAAAAACTGTTTTTT

v_call: TRBV9
clone_size: .
j_call: TRBJ2-2
d_call: .
cdr3_aa: CASSPLLAERTGELFF
cdr3_nt: TGTGCCAGCAGCCCACTCTTAGCGGAAAGGACCGGGGAGCTGTTTTTT

v_call: TRBV6-1
clone_size: .
j_call: TRBJ2-7
d_call: TRBD2
cdr3_aa: CASSESRDYF
cdr3_nt: TGTGCCAGCAGTGAATCCCGGGACTATTTC

v_call: TRBV30
clone_size: .
j_call: TRBJ2-7
d_call: .
cdr3_aa: CAQGQAYEQYF
cdr3_nt: TGTGCCCAGGGGCAGGCCTACGAGCAGTACTTC

v_call: TRBV7-3
clone_size: .
j_call: TRBJ2-1
d_call: TRBD1
cdr3_aa: CASSLGQGIHNEQFF
cdr3_nt: TGTGCCAGCAGCTTAGGACAGGGGATACACAATGAGCAGTTCTTC

v_call: TRBV7-9
clone_size: .
j_call: TRBJ2-3
d_call: .
cdr3_aa: CASSSGLGTDTQYF
cdr3_nt: TGTGCCAGCAGCTCGGGACTCGGCACAGATACGCAGTATTTT

v_call: TRBV10-1
clone_size: .
j_call: TRBJ2-7
d_call: TRBD2
cdr3_aa: CANQTREEVYEQYF
cdr3_nt: TGCGCCAACCAGACGCGGGAGGAAGTTTACGAGCAGTACTTC

v_call: TRBV4-3
clone_size: .
j_call: TRBJ2-1
d_call: TRBD2
cdr3_aa: CASSQDATSGGHHNEQFF
cdr3_nt: TGCGCCAGCAGCCAAGATGCGACTAGCGGGGGCCATCACAATGAGCAGTTCTTC

v_call: TRBV6-1
clone_size: few
j_call: TRBJ2-2
d_call: TRBD1
cdr3_aa: CASRLGQAYTGELFF
cdr3_nt: TGTGCCAGCAGGTTGGGACAGGCCTACACCGGGGAGCTGTTTTTT

v_call: TRBV6-1
clone_size: .
j_call: TRBJ2-1
d_call: .
cdr3_aa: CASSAMADYNEQFF
cdr3_nt: TGTGCCAGCAGTGCCATGGCAGACTACAATGAGCAGTTCTTC

v_call: TRBV27
clone_size: .
j_call: TRBJ2-7
d_call: .
cdr3_aa: CASSLLGDSYEQYF
cdr3_nt: TGTGCCAGCAGTTTATTAGGGGACTCCTACGAGCAGTACTTC

v_call: TRBV2
clone_size: many
j_call: TRBJ1-1
d_call: TRBD1
cdr3_aa: CASSPDPFRQGEAFF
cdr3_nt: TGTGCCAGCAGTCCAGACCCCTTTCGACAGGGTGAAGCTTTCTTT

v_call: TRBV6-6
clone_size: .
j_call: TRBJ2-1
d_call: TRBD2
cdr3_aa: CASSSPGLATGEQFF
cdr3_nt: TGTGCCAGCAGTTCCCCGGGACTAGCTACCGGTGAGCAGTTCTTC

v_call: TRBV5-6
clone_size: .
j_call: TRBJ2-7
d_call: TRBD1
cdr3_aa: CASSVGTATYEQYF
cdr3_nt: TGTGCCAGCAGCGTTGGGACAGCTACCTACGAGCAGTACTTC

v_call: TRBV11-2
clone_size: .
j_call: TRBJ2-5
d_call: TRBD1
cdr3_aa: CASSYDRGQETQYF
cdr3_nt: TGTGCCAGCAGCTATGACAGGGGCCAAGAGACCCAGTACTTC

v_call: TRBV30
clone_size: .
j_call: TRBJ1-1
d_call: .
cdr3_aa: CAWSVSGWVTEAFF
cdr3_nt: TGTGCCTGGAGTGTATCGGGTTGGGTTACTGAAGCTTTCTTT

v_call: TRBV7-7
clone_size: .
j_call: TRBJ2-1
d_call: .
cdr3_aa: CASSVGHSRGEYDSSYNEQFF
cdr3_nt: TGTGCCAGCAGCGTAGGCCACTCCAGGGGGGAATACGACAGCTCCTACAATGAGCAGTTCTTC

v_call: TRBV28
clone_size: .
j_call: TRBJ1-5
d_call: .
cdr3_aa: CASEDYSNQPQHF
cdr3_nt: TGTGCCAGCGAAGACTATAGCAATCAGCCCCAGCATTTT

v_call: TRBV9
clone_size: .
j_call: TRBJ2-1
d_call: TRBD2
cdr3_aa: CASSVEWTSGSHEQFF
cdr3_nt: TGTGCCAGCAGCGTAGAGTGGACTAGCGGGAGCCATGAGCAGTTCTTC

v_call: TRBV6-5
clone_size: .
j_call: TRBJ1-2
d_call: .
cdr3_aa: CASSYSSWENGYTF
cdr3_nt: TGTGCCAGCAGTTACTCGTCATGGGAGAATGGCTACACCTTC

v_call: TRBV5-5
clone_size: .
j_call: TRBJ2-5
d_call: .
cdr3_aa: CASSLSWGTRSETQYF
cdr3_nt: TGTGCCAGCAGCTTGTCCTGGGGGACAAGAAGTGAGACCCAGTACTTC

v_call: TRBV2
clone_size: once
j_call: TRBJ2-7
d_call: TRBD2
cdr3_aa: CASSPGLAASYEQYF
cdr3_nt: TGTGCCAGCAGTCCGGGACTAGCGGCCTCCTACGAGCAGTACTTC

v_call: TRBV7-7
clone_size: .
j_call: TRBJ2-5
d_call: .
cdr3_aa: CASSLGQGLEPQETQYF
cdr3_nt: TGTGCCAGCAGCTTAGGTCAGGGCCTTGAGCCACAAGAGACCCAGTACTTC

v_call: TRBV30
clone_size: .
j_call: TRBJ1-5
d_call: TRBD1
cdr3_aa: CALTTGASQPQHF
cdr3_nt: TGTGCCCTCACGACAGGGGCCTCTCAGCCCCAGCATTTT

v_call: TRBV19
clone_size: .
j_call: TRBJ2-4
d_call: TRBD2
cdr3_aa: CASTPPGGVGIQYF
cdr3_nt: TGTGCCAGTACTCCCCCTGGGGGGGTAGGCATTCAGTACTTC

v_call: TRBV6-5
clone_size: .
j_call: TRBJ2-7
d_call: TRBD2
cdr3_aa: CASRLLAGASYEQYF
cdr3_nt: TGTGCCAGCAGATTGCTAGCGGGGGCCTCCTACGAGCAGTACTTC

v_call: TRBV6-6
clone_size: .
j_call: TRBJ2-1
d_call: TRBD1
cdr3_aa: CASTPEGTGAYNEQFF
cdr3_nt: TGTGCCAGCACCCCAGAGGGGACAGGGGCCTACAATGAGCAGTTCTTC

v_call: TRBV29-1
clone_size: .
j_call: TRBJ2-7
d_call: .
cdr3_aa: CSVEDEAHSYEQYF
cdr3_nt: TGCAGCGTTGAAGATGAGGCTCACTCCTACGAGCAGTACTTC

v_call: TRBV19
clone_size: .
j_call: TRBJ1-2
d_call: TRBD1
cdr3_aa: CASSPSAGTEGSYTF
cdr3_nt: TGTGCCAGTAGTCCCTCTGCCGGGACAGAGGGAAGCTACACCTTC